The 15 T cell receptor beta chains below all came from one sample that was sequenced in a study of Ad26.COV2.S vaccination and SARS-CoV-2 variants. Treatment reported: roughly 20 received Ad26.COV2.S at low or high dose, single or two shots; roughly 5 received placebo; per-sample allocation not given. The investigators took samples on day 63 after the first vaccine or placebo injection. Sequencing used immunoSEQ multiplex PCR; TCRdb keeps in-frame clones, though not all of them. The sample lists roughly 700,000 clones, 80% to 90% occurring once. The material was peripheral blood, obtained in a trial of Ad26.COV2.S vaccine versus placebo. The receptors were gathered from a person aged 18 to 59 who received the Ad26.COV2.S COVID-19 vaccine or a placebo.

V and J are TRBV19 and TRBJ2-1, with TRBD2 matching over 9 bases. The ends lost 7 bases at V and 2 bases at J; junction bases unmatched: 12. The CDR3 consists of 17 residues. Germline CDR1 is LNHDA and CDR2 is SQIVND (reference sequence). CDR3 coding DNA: TGTGCCAGTACCACATGGGTGACTAGCGGCGCCTACAATGAGCAGTTCTTC. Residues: CASTTWVTSGAYNEQFF.

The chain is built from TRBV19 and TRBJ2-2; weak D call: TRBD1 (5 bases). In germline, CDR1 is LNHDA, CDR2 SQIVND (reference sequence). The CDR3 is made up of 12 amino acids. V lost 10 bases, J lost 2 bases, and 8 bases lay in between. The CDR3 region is CATGRNTGELFF. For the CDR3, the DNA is TGTGCCACAGGGCGAAACACCGGGGAGCTGTTTTTT.

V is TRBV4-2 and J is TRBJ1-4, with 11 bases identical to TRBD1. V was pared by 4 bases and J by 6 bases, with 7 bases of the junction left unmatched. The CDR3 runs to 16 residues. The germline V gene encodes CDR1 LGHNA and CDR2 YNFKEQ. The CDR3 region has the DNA TGTGCCAGCAGCCCCATACAGGGACAGGGGGATGAAAAACTGTTTTTT. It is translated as CASSPIQGQGDEKLFF.

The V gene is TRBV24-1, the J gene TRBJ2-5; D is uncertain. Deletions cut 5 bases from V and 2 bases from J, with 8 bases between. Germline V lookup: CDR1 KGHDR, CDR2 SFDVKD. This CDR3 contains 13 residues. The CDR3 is CATSGAPQETQYF. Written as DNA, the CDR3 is TGTGCCACCAGTGGGGCACCACAAGAGACCCAGTACTTC.

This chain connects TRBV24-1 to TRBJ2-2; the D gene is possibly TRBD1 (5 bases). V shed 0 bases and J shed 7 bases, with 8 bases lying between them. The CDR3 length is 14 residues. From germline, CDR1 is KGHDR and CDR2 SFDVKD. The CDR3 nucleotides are TGTGCCACCAGTGATTTGCCCAGGGACGGGGAGCTGTTTTTT. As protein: CATSDLPRDGELFF.

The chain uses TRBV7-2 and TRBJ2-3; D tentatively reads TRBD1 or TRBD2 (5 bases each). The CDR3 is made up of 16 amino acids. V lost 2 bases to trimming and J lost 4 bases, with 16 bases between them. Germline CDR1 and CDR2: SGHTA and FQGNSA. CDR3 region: CASSLNPRGAADTQYF. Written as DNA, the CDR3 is TGTGCCAGCAGCTTAAATCCGAGGGGAGCGGCAGATACGCAGTATTTT. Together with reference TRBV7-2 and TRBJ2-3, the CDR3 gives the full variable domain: GAGVSQSPSNKVTEKGKDVELRCDPISGHTALYWYRQSLGQGLEFLIYFQGNSAPDKSGLPSDRFSAERTGGSVSTLTIQRTQQEDSAVYLCASSLNPRGAADTQYFGPGTRLTVL.

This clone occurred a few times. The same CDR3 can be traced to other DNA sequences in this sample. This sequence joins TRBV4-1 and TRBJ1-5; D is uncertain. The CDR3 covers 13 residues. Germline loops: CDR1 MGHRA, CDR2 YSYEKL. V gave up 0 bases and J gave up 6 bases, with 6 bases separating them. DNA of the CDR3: TGCGCCAGCAGCCAAGAAGGCGGTCAGCCCCAGCATTTT. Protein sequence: CASSQEGGQPQHF.

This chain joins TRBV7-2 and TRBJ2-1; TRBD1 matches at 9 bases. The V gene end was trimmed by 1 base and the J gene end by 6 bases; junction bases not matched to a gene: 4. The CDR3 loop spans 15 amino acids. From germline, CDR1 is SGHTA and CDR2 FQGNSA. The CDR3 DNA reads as TGTGCCAGCAGCTTAGACAGGGGGCTCGTCAATGAGCAGTTCTTC. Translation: CASSLDRGLVNEQFF.

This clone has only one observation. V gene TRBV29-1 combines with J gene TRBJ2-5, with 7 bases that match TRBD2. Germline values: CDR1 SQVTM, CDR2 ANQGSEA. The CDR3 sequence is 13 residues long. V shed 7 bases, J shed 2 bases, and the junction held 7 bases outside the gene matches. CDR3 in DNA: TGCAGCGCGGGACTAATACTTCAAGAGACCCAGTACTTC. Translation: CSAGLILQETQYF. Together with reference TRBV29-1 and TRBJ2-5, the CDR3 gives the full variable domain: SAVISQKPSRDICQRGTSLTIQCQVDSQVTMMFWYRQQPGQSLTLIATANQGSEATYESGFVIDKFPISRPNLTFSTLTVSNMSPEDSSIYLCSAGLILQETQYFGPGTRLLVL.

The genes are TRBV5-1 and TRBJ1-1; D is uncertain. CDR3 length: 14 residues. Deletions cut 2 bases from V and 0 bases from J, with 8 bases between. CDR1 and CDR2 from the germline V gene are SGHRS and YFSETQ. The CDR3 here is CASSFPGVNTEAFF. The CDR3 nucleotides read TGCGCCAGCAGCTTTCCCGGGGTGAACACTGAAGCTTTCTTT.

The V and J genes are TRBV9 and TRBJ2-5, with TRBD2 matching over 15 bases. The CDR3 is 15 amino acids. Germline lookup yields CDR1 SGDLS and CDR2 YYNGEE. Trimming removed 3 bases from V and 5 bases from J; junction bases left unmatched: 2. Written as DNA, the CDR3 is TGTGCCAGCAGCGCTGGGACTAGCGGGAGGGAGACCCAGTACTTC. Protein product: CASSAGTSGRETQYF.

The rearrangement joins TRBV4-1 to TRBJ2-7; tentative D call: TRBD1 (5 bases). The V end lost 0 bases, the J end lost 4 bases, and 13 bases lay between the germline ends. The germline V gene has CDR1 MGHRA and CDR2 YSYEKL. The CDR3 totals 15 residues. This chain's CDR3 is CASSQDRQGTYEQYF. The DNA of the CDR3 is TGCGCCAGCAGCCAAGATCGTCAGGGTACTTACGAGCAGTACTTC.

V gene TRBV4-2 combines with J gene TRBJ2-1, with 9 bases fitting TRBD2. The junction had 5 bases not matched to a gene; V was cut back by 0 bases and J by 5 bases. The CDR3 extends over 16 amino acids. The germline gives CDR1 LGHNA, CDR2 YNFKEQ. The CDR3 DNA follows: TGTGCCAGCAGCCAAGATTGGGCGGGGGGGCACAATGAGCAGTTCTTC. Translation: CASSQDWAGGHNEQFF.

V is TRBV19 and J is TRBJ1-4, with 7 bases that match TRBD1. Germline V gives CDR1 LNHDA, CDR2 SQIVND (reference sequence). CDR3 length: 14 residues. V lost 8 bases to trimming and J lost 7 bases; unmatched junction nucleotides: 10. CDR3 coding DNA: TGTGCCAGTGGGTACAGGGGTAAATTTGAAAAACTGTTTTTT. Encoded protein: CASGYRGKFEKLFF.

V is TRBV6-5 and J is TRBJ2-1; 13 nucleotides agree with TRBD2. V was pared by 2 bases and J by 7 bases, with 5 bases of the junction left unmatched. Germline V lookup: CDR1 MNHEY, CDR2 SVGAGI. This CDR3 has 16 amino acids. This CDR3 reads CASSYRTSGGTNEQFF. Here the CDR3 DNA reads TGTGCCAGCAGTTACCGGACTAGCGGGGGTACGAATGAGCAGTTCTTC.